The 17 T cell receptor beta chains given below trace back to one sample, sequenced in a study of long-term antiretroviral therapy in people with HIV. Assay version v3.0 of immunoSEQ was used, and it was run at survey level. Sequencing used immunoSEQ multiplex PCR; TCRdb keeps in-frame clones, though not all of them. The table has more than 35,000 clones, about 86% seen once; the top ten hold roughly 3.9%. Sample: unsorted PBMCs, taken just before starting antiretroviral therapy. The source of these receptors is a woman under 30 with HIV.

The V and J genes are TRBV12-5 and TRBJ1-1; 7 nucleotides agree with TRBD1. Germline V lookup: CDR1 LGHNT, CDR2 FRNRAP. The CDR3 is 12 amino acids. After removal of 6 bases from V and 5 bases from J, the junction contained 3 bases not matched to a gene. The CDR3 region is CASGTGWTEAFF. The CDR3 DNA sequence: TGTGCTAGTGGGACAGGGTGGACTGAAGCTTTCTTT.

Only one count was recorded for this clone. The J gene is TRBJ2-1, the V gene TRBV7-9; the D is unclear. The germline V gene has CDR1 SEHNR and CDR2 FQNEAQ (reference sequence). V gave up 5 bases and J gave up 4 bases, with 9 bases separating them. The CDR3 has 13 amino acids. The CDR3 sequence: CASSLRSYNEQFF. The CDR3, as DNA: TGTGCCAGCAGCCTTAGGTCTTACAATGAGCAGTTCTTC.

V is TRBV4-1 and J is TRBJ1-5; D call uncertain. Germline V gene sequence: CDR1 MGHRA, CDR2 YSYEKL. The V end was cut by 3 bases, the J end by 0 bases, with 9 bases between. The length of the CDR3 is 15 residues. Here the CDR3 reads CASSQGMSSNQPQHF. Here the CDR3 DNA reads TGCGCCAGCAGCCAGGGGATGAGTAGCAATCAGCCCCAGCATTTT.

As DNA, the CDR3 is TGTGCCAGCAGTCGGCGGGAGACAGATACGCAGTATTTT. This codes for CASSRRETDTQYF. The rearrangement joins TRBV28 to TRBJ2-3; 7 nucleotides match TRBD2. After removal of 5 bases from V and 3 bases from J, the junction contained 2 bases not matched to a gene. The CDR3 loop spans 13 amino acids. CDR1 MDHEN and CDR2 SYDVKM come from the germline V gene.

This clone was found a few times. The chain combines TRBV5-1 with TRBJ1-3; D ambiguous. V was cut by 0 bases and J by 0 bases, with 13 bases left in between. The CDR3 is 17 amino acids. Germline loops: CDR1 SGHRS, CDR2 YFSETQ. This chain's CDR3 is CASSLGGGRSSGNTIYF. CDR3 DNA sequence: TGCGCCAGCAGCTTGGGAGGAGGGCGCAGCTCTGGAAACACCATATATTTT. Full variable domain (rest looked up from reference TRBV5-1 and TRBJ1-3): KAGVTQTPRYLIKTRGQQVTLSCSPISGHRSVSWYQQTPGQGLQFLFEYFSETQRNKGNFPGRFSGRQFSNSRSEMNVSTLELGDSALYLCASSLGGGRSSGNTIYFGEGSWLTVV.

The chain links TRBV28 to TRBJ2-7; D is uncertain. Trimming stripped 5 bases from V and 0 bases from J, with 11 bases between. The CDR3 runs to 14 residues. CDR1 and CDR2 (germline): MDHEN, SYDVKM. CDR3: CASSETRPSYEQYF. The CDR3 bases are TGTGCCAGCAGTGAGACGAGACCCTCCTACGAGCAGTACTTC.

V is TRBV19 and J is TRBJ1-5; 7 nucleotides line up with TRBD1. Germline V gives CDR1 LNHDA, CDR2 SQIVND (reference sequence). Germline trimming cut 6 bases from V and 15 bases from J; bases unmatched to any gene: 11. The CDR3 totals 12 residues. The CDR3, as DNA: TGTGCCAGTAGCAGTTGGACAGGCCAGGTGCATTTT. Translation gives CASSSWTGQVHF.

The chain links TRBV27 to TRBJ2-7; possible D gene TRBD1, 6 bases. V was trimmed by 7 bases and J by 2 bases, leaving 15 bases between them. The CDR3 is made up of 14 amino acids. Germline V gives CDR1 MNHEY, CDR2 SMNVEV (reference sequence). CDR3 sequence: CASTRSGAPYEQYF. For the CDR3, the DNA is TGTGCCAGCACCCGTTCAGGGGCCCCCTACGAGCAGTACTTC.

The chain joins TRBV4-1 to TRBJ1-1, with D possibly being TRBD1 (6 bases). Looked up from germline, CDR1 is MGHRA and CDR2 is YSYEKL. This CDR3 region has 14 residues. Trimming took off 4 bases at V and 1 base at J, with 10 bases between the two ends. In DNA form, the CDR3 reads TGCGCCAGCAGCCTCGAGGGGGAGAACACTGAAGCTTTCTTT. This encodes CASSLEGENTEAFF.

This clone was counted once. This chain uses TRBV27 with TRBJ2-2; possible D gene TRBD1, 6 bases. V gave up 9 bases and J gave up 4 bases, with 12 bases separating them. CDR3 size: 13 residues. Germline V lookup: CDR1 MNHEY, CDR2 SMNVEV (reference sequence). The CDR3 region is CASRIGGTGELFF. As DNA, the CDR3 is TGTGCCAGTAGGATAGGGGGCACCGGGGAGCTGTTTTTT.

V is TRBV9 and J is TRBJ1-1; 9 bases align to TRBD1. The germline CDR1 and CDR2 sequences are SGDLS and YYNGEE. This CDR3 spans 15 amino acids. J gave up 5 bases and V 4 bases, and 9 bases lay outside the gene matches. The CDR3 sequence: CASSSPPGQGTEAFF. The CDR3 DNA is TGTGCCAGCAGCTCACCGCCGGGACAGGGAACTGAAGCTTTCTTT. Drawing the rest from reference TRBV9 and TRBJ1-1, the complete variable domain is DSGVTQTPKHLITATGQRVTLRCSPRSGDLSVYWYQQSLDQGLQFLIQYYNGEERAKGNILERFSAQQFPDLHSELNLSSLELGDSALYFCASSSPPGQGTEAFFGQGTRLTVV.

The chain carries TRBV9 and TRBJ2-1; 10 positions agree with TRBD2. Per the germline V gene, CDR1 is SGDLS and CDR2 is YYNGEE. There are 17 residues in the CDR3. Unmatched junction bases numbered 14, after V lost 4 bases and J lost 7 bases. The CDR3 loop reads CASSSRGLAGDGNEQFF. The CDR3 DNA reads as TGTGCCAGCAGCTCAAGGGGCCTAGCGGGAGACGGGAATGAGCAGTTCTTC.

The CDR3 region has the DNA TGTGCCAGCAGCCCGGAGGCTGCCGCCTACAATGAGCAGTTCTTC. Its protein is CASSPEAAAYNEQFF. The chain recombines TRBV5-4 with TRBJ2-1; D is possibly TRBD2 (5 bases). The V gene lost 4 bases and the J gene lost 2 bases, with 13 bases spanning the gap. Germline CDR1 is SGHNT and CDR2 is YYREEE (reference sequence). CDR3 length equals 15 residues.

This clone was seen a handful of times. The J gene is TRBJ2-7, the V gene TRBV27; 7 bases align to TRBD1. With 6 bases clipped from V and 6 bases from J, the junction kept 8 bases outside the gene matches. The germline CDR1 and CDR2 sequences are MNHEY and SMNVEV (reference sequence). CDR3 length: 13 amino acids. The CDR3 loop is CASRILDRREQYF. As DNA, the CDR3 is TGTGCCAGCAGGATCTTGGACAGGCGCGAGCAGTACTTC.

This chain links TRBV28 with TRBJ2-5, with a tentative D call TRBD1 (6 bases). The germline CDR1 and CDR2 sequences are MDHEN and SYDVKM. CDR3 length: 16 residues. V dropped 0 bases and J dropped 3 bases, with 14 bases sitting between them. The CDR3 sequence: CASSLWGTNSKETQYF. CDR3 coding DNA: TGTGCCAGCAGTTTATGGGGGACAAACTCTAAAGAGACCCAGTACTTC.

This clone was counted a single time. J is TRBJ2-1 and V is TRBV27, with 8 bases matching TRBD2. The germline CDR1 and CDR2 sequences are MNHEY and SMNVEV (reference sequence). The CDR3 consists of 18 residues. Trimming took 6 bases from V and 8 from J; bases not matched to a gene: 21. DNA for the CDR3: TGTGCCAGCAGAAGAAACTTATTAGCGGGAAGTCGGGAGTATGAGCAGTTCTTC. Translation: CASRRNLLAGSREYEQFF.

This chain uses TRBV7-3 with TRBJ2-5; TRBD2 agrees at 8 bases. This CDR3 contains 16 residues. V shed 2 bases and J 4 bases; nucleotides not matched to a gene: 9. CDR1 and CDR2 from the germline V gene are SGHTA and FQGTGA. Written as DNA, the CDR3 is TGTGCCAGCAGCTTAGGTCGGGGGCGGGAGGCAGAGACCCAGTACTTC. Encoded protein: CASSLGRGREAETQYF.